This T cell receptor (beta chain) was sequenced in a study of blood T cell repertoires in COVID-19. Study context: COVID-19 samples collected from the United States, Italy and Spain covered acute and convalescent phases. Sources were T cells, B-cell-depleted T cells, or PBMCs; the material itself was cDNA or gDNA.

A note on this clone: Other DNA sequences in this sample translate to the same CDR3.

Original data processing: The authors estimated nucleated cell counts from reference gene primer amplification. Some clones are missing from TCRdb's copy, which holds only in-frame ones; the method was immunoSEQ multiplex PCR. V and J calls and clone size follow that table, whereas D and trimming were derived from the DNA. Seen here are 150,000 to 200,000 clones, 70% to 90% observed once, and the top ten hold less than 3.5%. V was clipped by 1 base and J by 4 bases, with 5 bases between them. There are 13 residues in the CDR3. CDR1 and CDR2 (germline): LNHDA, SQIVND (reference sequence). Source material: peripheral blood. The gene calls are TRBV19 and TRBJ2-1; unclear D gene. This receptor was obtained from a woman between 25 and 40 years old with active or convalescent COVID-19. CDR3 DNA sequence: TGTGCCAGTAGTATAGCGTTGTACAATGAGCAGTTCTTC. Its translation: CASSIALYNEQFF.